The 2 T cell receptor beta chains below all came from one sample that was sequenced in a study of blood T cell repertoires in COVID-19. Sequenced by immunoSEQ multiplex PCR; TCRdb stores in-frame clones only, minus some. Of about 160,000 clones in the sample, approximately 83% were seen once. Material: peripheral blood. All receptors come from a woman in her sixties with acute or convalescent COVID-19.

The gene calls are TRBV5-1 and TRBJ1-1; D is perhaps TRBD1 (5 bases). The ends were cut back, 3 bases at V and 1 base at J, with 7 bases in the middle. CDR1 is SGHRS and CDR2 is YFSETQ in the germline V gene. The length of the CDR3 is 13 residues. CDR3 residues: CASSSTANTEAFF. The DNA of the CDR3 is TGCGCCAGCAGCTCGACAGCGAACACTGAAGCTTTCTTT.

This rearrangement joins TRBV4-3 to TRBJ2-5, with no clear D. The CDR3 is made up of 15 amino acids. Germline V gives CDR1 LGHNA, CDR2 YSLEER. The V gene lost 0 bases and the J gene lost 5 bases, with 13 bases spanning the gap. CDR3 nucleotide sequence: TGCGCCAGCAGCCAAGATGGTCTGATCCAGGAGACCCAGTACTTC. It is translated as CASSQDGLIQETQYF.